This note documents a single T cell receptor (beta chain) sequence. Amplification used 60 Vbeta primers and 13 Jbeta primers. Data came from immunoSEQ multiplex PCR; TCRdb stores just in-frame clones and leaves some out. The data hold tens of thousands of clones, with 80% to 90% observed a single time. This sample stems from a study of cytomegalovirus exposure and HLA in healthy donors. Looked up from germline, CDR1 is SNHLY and CDR2 is FYNNEI. V was pared by 4 bases and J by 2 bases, with 4 bases of the junction left unmatched. This CDR3 is 16 amino acids long. The chain joins TRBV2 to TRBJ2-6, with 8 bases lining up with TRBD2. The receptor's source is a man between 18 and 35 years old in good health and CMV-seronegative. What was sequenced was PBMCs. The CDR3 nucleotides are TGTGCCAGCAGTGGGGCGGGAGGCACTGGGGCCAACGTCCTGACTTTC. Translated: CASSGAGGTGANVLTF.